A single sample gave rise to the 24 T cell receptor beta chains below, sequenced in a study of blood T cell repertoires in COVID-19 (dated by TCRdb to about 2020). The library was prepared using the immunoSEQ multiplex PCR assay. The table was pulled from immuneACCESS by TCRdb, which kept in-frame rearrangements only. Such tables lose some clones; where checked, under half of the loss comes from unresolved V genes, and the rest has no known cause. The sample contains 200,000 or so clones, roughly 80% of them found a single time. The ten largest make up around 5.8% of the sample. Input material: peripheral blood. These receptors originate from a woman in her 70s with acute or convalescent COVID-19.

The chain couples TRBV19 to TRBJ2-7; 8 bases match TRBD2. This CDR3 has 15 residues. With 3 bases clipped from V and 0 bases from J, the junction kept 4 bases outside the gene matches. Germline V lookup: CDR1 LNHDA, CDR2 SQIVND (reference sequence). The CDR3 DNA reads TGTGCCAGTAGTATTACTAGCGGCTTCTCCTACGAGCAGTACTTC. It translates to CASSITSGFSYEQYF.

A few counts support this clone. The chain has TRBV9 and TRBJ2-1; 12 bases are shared with TRBD2. The germline V gene encodes CDR1 SGDLS and CDR2 YYNGEE. This CDR3 comprises 15 residues. V gave up 4 bases and J gave up 10 bases; unmatched junction bases: 9. This chain's CDR3 is CASSTRTSGVSEQFF. The CDR3 region has the DNA TGTGCCAGCAGCACCAGGACTAGCGGGGTAAGCGAGCAGTTCTTC.

This chain connects TRBV3-1 (or the pseudogene TRBV3-2) to TRBJ2-6; D gene uncertain. Deletions cut 4 bases from V and 5 bases from J, with 9 bases between. CDR3 length: 14 amino acids. Germline V lookup: CDR1 LGHDT, CDR2 YNNKEL (reference sequence). The CDR3 DNA is TGTGCCAGCAGCCCAGGTGTTCGGGCCAACGTCCTGACTTTC. Amino acids: CASSPGVRANVLTF.

The J gene is TRBJ2-1, the V gene TRBV2; TRBD1 matches at 8 bases. Germline CDR1 is SNHLY and CDR2 is FYNNEI. There are 15 residues in the CDR3. V lost 6 bases to trimming and J lost 0 bases; unmatched junction nucleotides: 4. Written as DNA, the CDR3 is TGTGCCAGCAGCCAGGGACAGGCCTCCTACAATGAGCAGTTCTTC. It codes for CASSQGQASYNEQFF. The full variable domain, completed using reference TRBV2 and TRBJ2-1, is EPEVTQTPSHQVTQMGQEVILRCVPISNHLYFYWYRQILGQKVEFLVSFYNNEISEKSEIFDDQFSVERPDGSNFTLKIRSTKLEDSAMYFCASSQGQASYNEQFFGPGTRLTVL.

The chain links TRBV6-1 to TRBJ2-2; 9 nucleotides align to TRBD2. CDR1 is MNHNS, CDR2 SASEGT, per germline. The CDR3 totals 16 residues. J was trimmed by 7 bases and V by 4 bases; bases with no gene match: 10. For the CDR3, the DNA is TGTGCCAGCAGTGCGCCTAGCGGGAAAGGGAACGGGGAGCTGTTTTTT. This sequence encodes CASSAPSGKGNGELFF.

The CDR3 sequence is CASSLGGGGQPQHF. DNA of the CDR3: TGTGCCAGCAGCTTGGGGGGGGGCGGTCAGCCCCAGCATTTT. This rearrangement joins TRBV5-6 to TRBJ1-5; TRBD1 might be the D (6 bases). The V gene lost 0 bases and the J gene lost 6 bases, with 10 bases spanning the gap. The CDR3 is 14 amino acids. Germline V CDR1 and CDR2: SGHDT, YYEEEE.

The gene calls are TRBV7-2 and TRBJ1-3; possible D gene TRBD1, 5 bases. The CDR3 extends over 13 amino acids. V gave up 2 bases and J gave up 9 bases, with 11 bases separating them. The germline gives CDR1 SGHTA, CDR2 FQGNSA. The CDR3 sequence: CASSLISQGTIYF. DNA of the CDR3: TGTGCCAGCAGCTTAATTAGCCAGGGCACCATATATTTT.

This chain uses TRBV6-6 with TRBJ1-5; 7 positions agree with TRBD1. J was trimmed by 3 bases and V by 7 bases; bases with no gene match: 12. The CDR3 loop spans 16 amino acids. Germline-derived CDR1 and CDR2 are MNHNY and SVGAGI (reference sequence). The CDR3 sequence: CASTEQGRGLNQPQHF. The CDR3 DNA reads as TGTGCCAGCACCGAACAGGGAAGGGGGCTCAATCAGCCCCAGCATTTT.

The J gene is TRBJ2-3, the V gene TRBV19; the match to TRBD2 covers 12 bases. The trim removed 4 bases at V and 3 bases at J, leaving 8 bases unmatched. Germline V gives CDR1 LNHDA, CDR2 SQIVND (reference sequence). The CDR3 is made up of 17 amino acids. The CDR3 nucleotides are TGTGCCAGTAGTAAACTAGCGGGAGGCGCCAGTACAGATACGCAGTATTTT. Its translation is CASSKLAGGASTDTQYF.

The CDR3: CASSQDQGAPGNTIYF. Written as DNA, the CDR3 is TGTGCCAGCAGCCAAGATCAGGGGGCGCCTGGAAACACCATATATTTT. The chain carries TRBV4-2 and TRBJ1-3; 8 bases match TRBD1. This CDR3 is 16 amino acids long. Per germline, CDR1 LGHNA and CDR2 YNFKEQ. V dropped 0 bases and J dropped 2; count of bases not matched to a gene: 3.

This chain connects TRBV2 to TRBJ2-7; TRBD1 aligns across 7 bases. The CDR3 is 12 residues long. V trimming: 6 bases; J trimming: 6 bases; junction bases outside the gene matches: 5. Germline V gives CDR1 SNHLY, CDR2 FYNNEI. The DNA of the CDR3 is TGTGCCAGCAGCCCAACAGGGGCCGAGCAGTACTTC. Amino acids: CASSPTGAEQYF.

The chain has TRBV14 and TRBJ2-4; the match to TRBD2 covers 11 bases. This CDR3 has 18 amino acids. The V segment lost 5 bases and the J segment 0 bases; nucleotides outside the gene matches: 9. Germline lookup yields CDR1 SGHDN and CDR2 FVKESK. CDR3 residues: CASSSKEGLAGAKNIQYF. In DNA form, the CDR3 reads TGTGCCAGCAGCTCGAAAGAAGGACTAGCGGGAGCCAAAAACATTCAGTACTTC.

This chain uses TRBV19 with TRBJ1-1; no firm D call. This CDR3 region has 12 residues. Trimming took off 4 bases at V and 3 bases at J, with 6 bases between the two ends. Germline CDR1 and CDR2: LNHDA and SQIVND (reference sequence). The chain's CDR3 is CASSTRDTEAFF. CDR3 nucleotides: TGTGCCAGTAGTACCCGGGACACTGAAGCTTTCTTT.

CDR3 in DNA: TGTGCCAGCAGTTTATTTACCGCGGGAGGGGATCCGCAGTATTTT. Protein: CASSLFTAGGDPQYF. The chain combines TRBV27 with TRBJ2-3; 9 bases align to TRBD2. Germline V lookup: CDR1 MNHEY, CDR2 SMNVEV (reference sequence). The V and J ends lost 1 base and 10 bases, in that order; junction bases with no gene match: 9. This CDR3 has 15 residues.

The V gene is TRBV5-1, the J gene TRBJ2-5, with TRBD2 matching over 8 bases. The CDR3 is made up of 15 amino acids. Germline lookup yields CDR1 SGHRS and CDR2 YFSETQ. Losses at the gene ends were 4 bases for V and 5 bases for J; bases not matched to a gene: 10. The CDR3 region has the DNA TGCGCCAGCAGCCCGACTGTGCGGGAGGAGGAGACCCAGTACTTC. Its protein is CASSPTVREEETQYF.

This clone was counted a few times. The chain links TRBV5-1 to TRBJ2-5, with 11 bases aligning to TRBD2. With 4 bases clipped from V and 3 bases from J, the junction kept 5 bases outside the gene matches. The CDR3 covers 15 residues. Germline CDR1 SGHRS, CDR2 YFSETQ. The CDR3 DNA sequence: TGCGCCAGCAGCGGGGGGACTAGCGGTAAAGAGACCCAGTACTTC. Its translation is CASSGGTSGKETQYF.

The V gene is TRBV9, the J gene TRBJ2-7, with D perhaps TRBD1 (6 bases). V was trimmed by 0 bases and J by 3 bases, leaving 10 bases between them. CDR3 length equals 14 residues. Germline V CDR1 and CDR2: SGDLS, YYNGEE. CDR3 nucleotide sequence: TGTGCCAGCAGCGTAGCTGGGGGCAACTACGAGCAGTACTTC. It codes for CASSVAGGNYEQYF. The whole variable domain, filled in from reference TRBV9 and TRBJ2-7, reads DSGVTQTPKHLITATGQRVTLRCSPRSGDLSVYWYQQSLDQGLQFLIQYYNGEERAKGNILERFSAQQFPDLHSELNLSSLELGDSALYFCASSVAGGNYEQYFGPGTRLTVT.

Only one count was recorded for this clone. This chain joins TRBV7-8 and TRBJ1-3, with TRBD1 identical over 8 bases. Germline values: CDR1 SGHVS, CDR2 FQNEAQ. V trimming: 0 bases; J trimming: 2 bases; junction bases outside the gene matches: 6. CDR3 length equals 17 residues. Written as DNA, the CDR3 is TGTGCCAGCAGCTTAGCGAACCTACAGGGGGCTGGAAACACCATATATTTT. Its protein is CASSLANLQGAGNTIYF.

Only a few counts were recorded for this clone. This chain links TRBV11-3 with TRBJ2-7; 7 positions agree with TRBD2. Looked up from germline, CDR1 is SGHNT and CDR2 is YENEEA. The CDR3 has 16 amino acids. J was trimmed by 6 bases and V by 3 bases; bases with no gene match: 14. This CDR3 reads CASSFGGEGLVSEQYF. The CDR3 DNA sequence: TGTGCCAGCAGCTTTGGCGGGGAGGGCCTCGTAAGCGAGCAGTACTTC.

This chain connects TRBV20-1 to TRBJ2-7, with 10 bases matching TRBD1. Losses at the gene ends were 3 bases for V and 5 bases for J; bases not matched to a gene: 10. Germline lookup yields CDR1 DFQATT and CDR2 SNEGSKA (reference sequence). The length of the CDR3 is 15 residues. CDR3 protein: CSASVPGQGIHEQYF. The CDR3 nucleotides are TGCAGTGCTAGTGTACCGGGACAGGGGATACACGAGCAGTACTTC.

The chain is built from TRBV29-1 and TRBJ1-1; 9 bases are a match to TRBD1. Germline CDR1 is SQVTM and CDR2 is ANQGSEA. This CDR3 is 14 amino acids long. The V segment lost 6 bases and the J segment 5 bases; nucleotides outside the gene matches: 10. CDR3 sequence: CSVTGTGSVTEAFF. The CDR3 coding sequence is TGCAGCGTAACCGGGACAGGGTCGGTTACTGAAGCTTTCTTT.

V and J are TRBV7-9 and TRBJ1-3; D remains ambiguous. Trimming shortened V by 5 bases and J by 4 bases, and 6 bases separated the two germline ends. Looked up from germline, CDR1 is SEHNR and CDR2 is FQNEAQ (reference sequence). This CDR3 region has 12 residues. Here the CDR3 DNA reads TGTGCCAGCAGCCCCGAGGGAAACACCATATATTTT. Its protein is CASSPEGNTIYF. Filled out from reference TRBV7-9 and TRBJ1-3, the complete variable domain reads DTGVSQNPRHKITKRGQNVTFRCDPISEHNRLYWYRQTLGQGPEFLTYFQNEAQLEKSRLLSDRFSAERPKGSFSTLEIQRTEQGDSAMYLCASSPEGNTIYFGEGSWLTVV.

A few counts support this clone. The rearrangement links TRBV5-1 to TRBJ1-1; 7 positions agree with TRBD1. This CDR3 contains 15 residues. In germline, CDR1 is SGHRS, CDR2 YFSETQ. Trimming at V came to 4 bases and at J to 3 bases, leaving 9 bases not matched to a gene. CDR3 in DNA: TGCGCCAGCAGCACCGACAGGGTATGGGACACTGAAGCTTTCTTT. Translation: CASSTDRVWDTEAFF.

V and J are TRBV28 and TRBJ2-3; 7 bases line up with TRBD2. J gave up 4 bases and V 0 bases, and 10 bases lay outside the gene matches. The germline gives CDR1 MDHEN, CDR2 SYDVKM. This CDR3 region has 17 residues. The CDR3 spells CASSLWLLASSADTQYF. Written as DNA, the CDR3 is TGTGCCAGCAGTTTATGGCTACTAGCGTCGAGCGCAGATACGCAGTATTTT.